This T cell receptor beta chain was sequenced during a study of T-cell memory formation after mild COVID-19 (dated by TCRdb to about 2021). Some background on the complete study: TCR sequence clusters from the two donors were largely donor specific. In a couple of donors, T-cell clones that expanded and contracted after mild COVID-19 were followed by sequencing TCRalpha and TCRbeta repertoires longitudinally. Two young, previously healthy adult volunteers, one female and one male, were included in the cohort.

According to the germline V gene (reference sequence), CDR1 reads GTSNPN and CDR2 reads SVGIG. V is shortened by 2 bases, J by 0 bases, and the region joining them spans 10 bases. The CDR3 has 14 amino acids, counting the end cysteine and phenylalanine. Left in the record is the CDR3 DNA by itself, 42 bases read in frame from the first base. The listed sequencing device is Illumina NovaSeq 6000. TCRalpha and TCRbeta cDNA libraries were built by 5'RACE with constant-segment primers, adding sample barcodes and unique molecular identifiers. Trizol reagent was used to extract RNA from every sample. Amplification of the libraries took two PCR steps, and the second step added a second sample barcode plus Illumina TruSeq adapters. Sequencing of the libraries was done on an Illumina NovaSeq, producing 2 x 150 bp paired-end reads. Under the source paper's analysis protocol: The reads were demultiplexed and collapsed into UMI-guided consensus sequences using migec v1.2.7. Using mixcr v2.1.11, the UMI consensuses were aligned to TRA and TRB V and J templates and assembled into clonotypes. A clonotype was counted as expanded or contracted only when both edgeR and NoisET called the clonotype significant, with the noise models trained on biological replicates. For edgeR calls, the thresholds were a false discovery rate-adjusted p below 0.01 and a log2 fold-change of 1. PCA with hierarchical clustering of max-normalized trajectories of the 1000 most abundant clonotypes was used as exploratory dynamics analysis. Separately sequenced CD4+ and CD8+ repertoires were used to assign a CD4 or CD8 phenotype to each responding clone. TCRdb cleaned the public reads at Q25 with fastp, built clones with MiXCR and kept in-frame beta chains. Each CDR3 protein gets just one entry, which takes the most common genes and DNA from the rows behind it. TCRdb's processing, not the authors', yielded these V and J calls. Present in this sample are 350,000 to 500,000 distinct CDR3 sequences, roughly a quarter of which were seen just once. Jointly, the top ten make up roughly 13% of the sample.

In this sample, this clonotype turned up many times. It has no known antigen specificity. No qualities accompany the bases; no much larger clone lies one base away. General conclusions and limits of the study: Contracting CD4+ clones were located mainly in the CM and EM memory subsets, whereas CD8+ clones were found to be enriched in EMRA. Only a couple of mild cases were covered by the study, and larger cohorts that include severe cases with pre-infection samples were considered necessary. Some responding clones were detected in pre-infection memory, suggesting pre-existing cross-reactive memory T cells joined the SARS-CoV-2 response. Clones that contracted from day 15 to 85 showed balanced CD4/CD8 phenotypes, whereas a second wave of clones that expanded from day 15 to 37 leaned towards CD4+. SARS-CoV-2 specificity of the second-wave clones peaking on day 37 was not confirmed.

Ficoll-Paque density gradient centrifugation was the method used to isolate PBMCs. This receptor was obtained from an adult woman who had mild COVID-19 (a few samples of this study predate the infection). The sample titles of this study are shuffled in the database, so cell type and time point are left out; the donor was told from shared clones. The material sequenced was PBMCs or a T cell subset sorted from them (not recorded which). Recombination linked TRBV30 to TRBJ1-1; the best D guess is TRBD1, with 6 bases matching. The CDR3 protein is CAWSRDTMNTEAFF. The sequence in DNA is TGTGCCTGGAGTCGGGACACCATGAACACTGAAGCTTTCTTT.